This passage covers 4 T cell receptor beta chains from one sample sequenced in a study of glioma-infiltrating T cells. The iRepertoire nested amplicon-rescue multiplex PCR amplified TCR alpha and beta CDR3s from RNA. TCRdb re-called the multiplex PCR reads through MiXCR, storing one row per CDR3 protein. The data show under 150,000 distinct CDR3 sequences, around 25% seen once. The source material was glioma tissue, nonneoplastic brain tissue, or PBMCs (not recorded which). These receptors were taken from a human donor with low-grade glioma or glioblastoma, undergoing nonglioma brain surgery, or in good health (not recorded which).

This clonotype was seen ten or more times. DNA of the CDR3: TGCAGTTCCAACAGGGGGCAGGAGACCCAGTACTTC. It codes for CSSNRGQETQYF. The chain has TRBV20-1 and TRBJ2-5; TRBD1 matches at 9 bases. The junction had 6 bases not matched to a gene; V was cut back by 8 bases and J by 5 bases. The germline V gene encodes CDR1 DFQATT and CDR2 SNEGSKA (reference sequence). The CDR3 is made up of 12 amino acids.

The sample holds many counts of this clonotype. The genes are TRBV27 and TRBJ1-5; tentatively, D is TRBD1 (5 bases). CDR3 length: 17 residues. CDR1 and CDR2 (germline): MNHEY, SMNVEV (reference sequence). The germline V and J ends were trimmed by 3 bases and 5 bases, with 20 bases remaining between them. CDR3 bases: TGTGCCAGCAGTTTTCGGGCAGGGTGGCGTAAGGATCAGCCCCAGCATTTT. This encodes CASSFRAGWRKDQPQHF.

There are a few counts of this clonotype. The rearrangement links TRBV18 to TRBJ2-5, with 10 nucleotides matching TRBD2. This CDR3 has 16 residues. Germline trimming cut 3 bases from V and 3 bases from J; bases unmatched to any gene: 7. The germline CDR1 and CDR2 sequences are KGHSH and LQKENI. This CDR3 is CASSPRTSGLKETQYF. CDR3 DNA sequence: TGTGCCAGCTCACCGAGGACTAGCGGACTTAAAGAGACCCAGTACTTC.

The chain uses TRBV24-1 and TRBJ1-6, with TRBD1 identical over 9 bases. Per the germline V gene, CDR1 is KGHDR and CDR2 is SFDVKD. The ends lost 7 bases at V and 10 bases at J; junction bases unmatched: 4. The CDR3 loop spans 13 amino acids. Here the CDR3 reads CATRTGQGSPLHF. The CDR3 DNA reads as TGTGCCACCAGAACGGGACAGGGATCACCCCTCCACTTT.